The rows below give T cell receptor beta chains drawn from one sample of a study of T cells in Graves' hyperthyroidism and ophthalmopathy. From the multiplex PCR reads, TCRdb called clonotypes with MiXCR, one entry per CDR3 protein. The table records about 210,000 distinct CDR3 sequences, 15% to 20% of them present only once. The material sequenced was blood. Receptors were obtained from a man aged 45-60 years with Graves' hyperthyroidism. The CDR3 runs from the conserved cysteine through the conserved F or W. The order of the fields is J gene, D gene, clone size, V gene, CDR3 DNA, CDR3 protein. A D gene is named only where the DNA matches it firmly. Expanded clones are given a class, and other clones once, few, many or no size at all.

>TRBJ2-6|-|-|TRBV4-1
TGCGCCAGCAGCCAAGGAGGCTCTGGGGCCAACGTCCTGACTTTC
CASSQGGSGANVLTF
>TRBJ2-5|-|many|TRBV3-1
TGTGCCAGCAGCCAAGGGCAAATGGGAGAGACCCAGTACTTC
CASSQGQMGETQYF
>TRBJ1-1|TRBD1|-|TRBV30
TGTGCCTGGAGTCCCGGGACAGGGGAAGCTTTCTTT
CAWSPGTGEAFF
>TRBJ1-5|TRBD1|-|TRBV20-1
TGCAGTGCTCTGGGAGGGGGACAGTTTAGAGGCAATCAGCCCCAGCATTTT
CSALGGGQFRGNQPQHF
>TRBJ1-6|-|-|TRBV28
TGTGCCAGCGGGGGGCTAGATTCACCCCTCCACTTT
CASGGLDSPLHF
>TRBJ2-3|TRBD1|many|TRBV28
TGTGCCAGCAGACGCCGGGACAGGGACACAGATACGCAGTATTTT
CASRRRDRDTDTQYF
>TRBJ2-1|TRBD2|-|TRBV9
TGTGCCAGCAGCGATAGCGGGTCTTACAATGAGCAGTTCTTC
CASSDSGSYNEQFF
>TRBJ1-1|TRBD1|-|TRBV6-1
TGTGCCAGCAGACCGGGACAGGCCATAGGCTACACTGAAGCTTTCTTT
CASRPGQAIGYTEAFF
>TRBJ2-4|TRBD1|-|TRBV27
TGTGCCAGCAGTCACGGGACAGGGGGGTTTGACATTCAGTACTTC
CASSHGTGGFDIQYF
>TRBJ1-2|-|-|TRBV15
TGTGCCACCAGCCCGAACGTCCAGGGCTATGGCTACACCTTC
CATSPNVQGYGYTF